The 30 T cell receptor beta chains below all came from one sample that was sequenced in a study of T cell responses to AZD1222 COVID-19 vaccine. Assay: immunoSEQ multiplex PCR; the TCRdb copy retains only in-frame clones and omits some. This sample has about 140,000 clones; 88% occur once, and the top ten carry approximately 3.7%. Sequences were derived from peripheral blood, sampled on day 0 of AZD1222 vaccination. These receptors were collected from an adult in good health.

The chain uses TRBV6-4 and TRBJ1-6; maybe TRBD1 (5 bases). This CDR3 comprises 14 residues. V was shortened by 4 bases and J by 10 bases, with 14 bases between the two germline ends. CDR1 is MRHNA, CDR2 SNTAGT, per germline. The CDR3 loop reads CASSVGPGESPLHF. CDR3 in DNA: TGTGCCAGCAGTGTGGGGCCAGGAGAATCACCCCTCCACTTT.

The J gene is TRBJ2-3, the V gene TRBV27; D may be TRBD1 (5 bases). The CDR3 contains 13 residues. V was cut by 7 bases and J by 4 bases, with 12 bases left in between. Germline loops: CDR1 MNHEY, CDR2 SMNVEV (reference sequence). CDR3 loop: CASMKWGADTQYF. CDR3 nucleotide sequence: TGTGCCAGCATGAAGTGGGGCGCAGATACGCAGTATTTT.

The V gene is TRBV7-6, the J gene TRBJ2-7; D gene uncertain. Germline CDR1 reads SGHVS; CDR2 reads FNYEAQ. The V and J ends lost 5 bases and 6 bases respectively, with 11 bases between them. The CDR3 consists of 12 residues. The CDR3 DNA follows: TGTGCCAGCAGCCTCCCGGGCGGCGAGCAGTACTTC. The encoded protein is CASSLPGGEQYF.

The chain uses TRBV9 and TRBJ2-3; TRBD2 agrees at 7 bases. The germline CDR1 and CDR2 sequences are SGDLS and YYNGEE. J was trimmed by 3 bases and V by 0 bases; bases with no gene match: 7. The CDR3 sequence is 16 residues long. The CDR3 sequence: CASSVVAGVGTDTQYF. CDR3 coding DNA: TGTGCCAGCAGCGTAGTGGCGGGAGTTGGGACAGATACGCAGTATTTT. Filled out from reference TRBV9 and TRBJ2-3, the complete variable domain reads DSGVTQTPKHLITATGQRVTLRCSPRSGDLSVYWYQQSLDQGLQFLIQYYNGEERAKGNILERFSAQQFPDLHSELNLSSLELGDSALYFCASSVVAGVGTDTQYFGPGTRLTVL.

The gene calls are TRBV6-5 and TRBJ1-1; D not resolved. Trimming took off 5 bases at V and 0 bases at J, with 4 bases between the two ends. This CDR3 is built from 12 residues. Looked up from germline, CDR1 is MNHEY and CDR2 is SVGAGI. CDR3 nucleotide sequence: TGTGCCAGCAGTAATATGAACACTGAAGCTTTCTTT. The encoded protein is CASSNMNTEAFF.

V and J are TRBV30 and TRBJ1-3; TRBD1 is a possible D gene (6 bases). The CDR3 sequence is 14 residues long. Trimming removed 4 bases from V and 4 bases from J, with 14 bases in between. Per germline, CDR1 GTSNPN and CDR2 SVGIG (reference sequence). As DNA, the CDR3 is TGTGCCTGGAATTCTGTGGGGGCGGGAAACACCATATATTTT. It yields the protein CAWNSVGAGNTIYF.

Only a few counts were recorded for this clone. V and J are TRBV19 and TRBJ2-3; 7 nucleotides agree with TRBD1. With 5 bases clipped from V and 1 base from J, the junction kept 6 bases outside the gene matches. The CDR3 extends over 15 amino acids. Germline loops: CDR1 LNHDA, CDR2 SQIVND (reference sequence). This CDR3 is CASSATGFGTDTQYF. The CDR3 coding sequence is TGTGCCAGTAGTGCGACAGGGTTCGGCACAGATACGCAGTATTTT.

V gene TRBV6-6 combines with J gene TRBJ2-2; no clear D gene. This CDR3 spans 15 amino acids. Germline V CDR1 and CDR2: MNHNY, SVGAGI (reference sequence). Trimming left V 2 bases short and J 7 bases short, with 14 bases between. The CDR3 DNA follows: TGTGCCAGCAGTTACACCGGACCTCGAGGCGGGGAGCTGTTTTTT. This translates into CASSYTGPRGGELFF.

V usage is TRBV27 and J usage is TRBJ1-2; the match to TRBD1 covers 8 bases. Per the germline V gene, CDR1 is MNHEY and CDR2 is SMNVEV (reference sequence). The trim removed 5 bases at V and 0 bases at J, leaving 8 bases unmatched. The CDR3 totals 16 residues. The CDR3, as DNA: TGTGCCAGCAGTCCCCGGACAGGGCGCGCTAACTATGGCTACACCTTC. Its translation is CASSPRTGRANYGYTF.

This chain links TRBV6-2 or TRBV6-3 with TRBJ1-1, with D possibly TRBD1 on 5 matching bases. V was trimmed by 0 bases and J by 4 bases, leaving 18 bases between them. Germline V lookup: CDR1 MNHEY, CDR2 SVGEGT. CDR3 length: 17 residues. The CDR3 DNA reads TGTGCCAGCAGTTACTCTCTAATGGGACGAGGGACCACTGAAGCTTTCTTT. Residues: CASSYSLMGRGTTEAFF.

The chain recombines TRBV30 with TRBJ1-5; D is possibly TRBD1 (6 bases). CDR1 is GTSNPN, CDR2 SVGIG, per germline (reference sequence). This CDR3 comprises 13 residues. Trimming shortened V by 8 bases and J by 2 bases, and 13 bases separated the two germline ends. The CDR3 reads CAVSEGGNQPQHF. For the CDR3, the DNA is TGTGCCGTTTCGGAGGGGGGCAATCAGCCCCAGCATTTT.

The chain is built from TRBV5-6 and TRBJ1-5, with a possible D match to TRBD1 (5 bases). This CDR3 has 16 residues. Trimming stripped 1 base from V and 3 bases from J, with 14 bases between. Germline assignment: CDR1 SGHDT and CDR2 YYEEEE. CDR3 in DNA: TGTGCCAGCAGCTTGTCAGGGCGCACCATCAATCAGCCCCAGCATTTT. This codes for CASSLSGRTINQPQHF.

This clone was picked up one time. V usage is TRBV24-1 and J usage is TRBJ1-5, with D perhaps TRBD1 (6 bases). CDR3 length equals 19 residues. Germline-derived CDR1 and CDR2 are KGHDR and SFDVKD. V was cut by 2 bases and J by 1 base, with 20 bases left in between. CDR3 in amino acids: CATSDSTLQGVNSNQPQHF. In DNA form, the CDR3 reads TGTGCCACCAGTGATTCGACCCTACAGGGCGTTAACAGCAATCAGCCCCAGCATTTT.

The rearrangement uses TRBV6-6 and TRBJ2-2; 8 positions match TRBD2. V gave up 4 bases and J gave up 8 bases; unmatched junction bases: 12. The V gene's germline CDR1 is MNHNY and CDR2 SVGAGI (reference sequence). The CDR3 sequence is 16 residues long. In nucleotides, the CDR3 is TGTGCCAGCAGTTCTGCGGGGGGTATAAAATTGGGGGAGCTGTTTTTT. Protein product: CASSSAGGIKLGELFF.

The CDR3 loop reads CASSKRQGINEQFF. In nucleotides, the CDR3 is TGTGCCAGTAGTAAGAGACAGGGGATCAATGAGCAGTTCTTC. J is TRBJ2-1 and V is TRBV19; the match to TRBD1 covers 8 bases. The CDR3 contains 14 residues. V trimming: 4 bases; J trimming: 6 bases; junction bases outside the gene matches: 5. The V gene's germline CDR1 is LNHDA and CDR2 SQIVND (reference sequence).

In this sample, this clone turned up a few times. The rearrangement links TRBV12-3 or TRBV12-4 to TRBJ2-7; no clear D. CDR3 length equals 13 residues. V lost 5 bases to trimming and J lost 3 bases, with 11 bases between them. CDR3 bases: TGTGCCAGCAGTATCTATAGTGGCTACGAGCAGTACTTC. Translated, it gives CASSIYSGYEQYF.

The chain is built from TRBV5-1 and TRBJ2-5, with D perhaps TRBD2 (6 bases). Between the trimmed V and J ends, which lost 7 bases and 4 bases, there was a span of 20 bases. CDR1 and CDR2 from the germline V gene are SGHRS and YFSETQ. CDR3 length: 15 residues. CDR3 amino acids: CASHSGRGWGETQYF. In nucleotides, the CDR3 is TGCGCCAGCCACTCTGGGCGGGGATGGGGAGAGACCCAGTACTTC. Looking up the rest from reference TRBV5-1 and TRBJ2-5 gives the full variable domain: KAGVTQTPRYLIKTRGQQVTLSCSPISGHRSVSWYQQTPGQGLQFLFEYFSETQRNKGNFPGRFSGRQFSNSRSEMNVSTLELGDSALYLCASHSGRGWGETQYFGPGTRLLVL.

V is TRBV7-9 and J is TRBJ2-1, with 10 bases lining up with TRBD2. Germline CDR1 SEHNR, CDR2 FQNEAQ (reference sequence). V shed 4 bases and J 8 bases; nucleotides not matched to a gene: 11. The CDR3 is made up of 16 amino acids. The CDR3 loop reads CASSSTLAGVQDEQFF. The CDR3 DNA reads TGTGCCAGCAGCTCCACTCTAGCGGGAGTTCAGGATGAGCAGTTCTTC.

The V gene is TRBV6-5, the J gene TRBJ2-7, with D possibly TRBD2 on 6 matching bases. Trimming took off 6 bases at V and 3 bases at J, with 18 bases between the two ends. This CDR3 is built from 15 residues. Germline V lookup: CDR1 MNHEY, CDR2 SVGAGI. The CDR3 sequence: CASSGGEQGNYEQYF. For the CDR3, the DNA is TGTGCCAGCAGCGGGGGAGAACAAGGGAACTACGAGCAGTACTTC.

Only one count was recorded for this clone. The chain links TRBV30 to TRBJ1-5; no clear D gene. Germline assignment: CDR1 GTSNPN and CDR2 SVGIG (reference sequence). The CDR3 length is 13 residues. The V and J ends lost 0 bases and 6 bases respectively, with 9 bases between them. In DNA form, the CDR3 reads TGTGCCTGGAGTGTACGCCCCGGTCAGCCCCAGCATTTT. Its translation: CAWSVRPGQPQHF.

This chain uses TRBV28 with TRBJ1-4; no definite D call. The V gene lost 4 bases and the J gene lost 5 bases, with 11 bases spanning the gap. This CDR3 has 14 amino acids. Germline V gene sequence: CDR1 MDHEN, CDR2 SYDVKM. This CDR3 is CASSSGDGNEKLFF. The CDR3 nucleotides are TGTGCCAGCAGTTCCGGAGACGGAAATGAAAAACTGTTTTTT.

This chain uses TRBV6-5 with TRBJ1-1, with 9 bases that match TRBD1. The length of the CDR3 is 15 residues. V gave up 6 bases and J gave up 7 bases; unmatched junction bases: 12. Germline V lookup: CDR1 MNHEY, CDR2 SVGAGI. The CDR3 reads CASSAPGQGMGEAFF. CDR3 DNA sequence: TGTGCCAGCAGCGCGCCGGGACAGGGTATGGGTGAAGCTTTCTTT.

This chain joins TRBV2 and TRBJ1-1, with D maybe TRBD1 (6 bases). CDR3 size: 13 residues. Trimming left V 6 bases short and J 1 base short, with 9 bases between. Germline lookup yields CDR1 SNHLY and CDR2 FYNNEI. The CDR3, as DNA: TGTGCCAGCAGACTACAGGGGAACACTGAAGCTTTCTTT. Amino acids: CASRLQGNTEAFF.

The chain uses TRBV5-1 and TRBJ2-2, with D unclear. From germline, CDR1 is SGHRS and CDR2 YFSETQ. Deletions cut 4 bases from V and 2 bases from J, with 18 bases between. This CDR3 contains 17 residues. CDR3 loop: CASSPTPGSTNTGELFF. CDR3 coding DNA: TGCGCCAGCAGCCCAACCCCGGGCTCCACAAACACCGGGGAGCTGTTTTTT.

This rearrangement joins TRBV19 to TRBJ2-5; perhaps TRBD2 as D (6 bases). Germline CDR1 and CDR2: LNHDA and SQIVND (reference sequence). The CDR3 covers 14 residues. V lost 4 bases to trimming and J lost 2 bases, with 11 bases between them. This CDR3 is CASSTGTQQETQYF. CDR3 DNA sequence: TGTGCCAGTAGTACCGGGACTCAACAAGAGACCCAGTACTTC.

This chain uses TRBV6-5 with TRBJ2-5, with D possibly matching TRBD1 (5 bases). V lost 2 bases to trimming and J lost 4 bases, with 11 bases between them. Germline V gene sequence: CDR1 MNHEY, CDR2 SVGAGI. This CDR3 spans 14 amino acids. CDR3 region: CASSYTQGRETQYF. The CDR3 nucleotides are TGTGCCAGCAGTTACACTCAGGGTAGAGAGACCCAGTACTTC.

The rearrangement uses TRBV7-8 and TRBJ1-1, with TRBD1 as a possible D gene (5 bases). The CDR3 totals 13 residues. Trimming took off 2 bases at V and 8 bases at J, with 12 bases between the two ends. Germline CDR1 and CDR2: SGHVS and FQNEAQ. The CDR3 protein is CASSLPGVEEAFF. For the CDR3, the DNA is TGTGCCAGCAGCTTACCGGGGGTCGAGGAAGCTTTCTTT.

The chain uses TRBV6-5 and TRBJ1-4, with no clear D. V was cut by 6 bases and J by 4 bases, with 12 bases left in between. CDR1 is MNHEY, CDR2 SVGAGI, per germline. The CDR3 totals 14 residues. CDR3 region: CASRNHGSNEKLFF. As DNA, the CDR3 is TGTGCCAGCAGAAACCATGGGAGTAATGAAAAACTGTTTTTT.

The chain is built from TRBV2 and TRBJ2-6; D might be TRBD1 (5 bases). Germline-derived CDR1 and CDR2 are SNHLY and FYNNEI. Trimming shortened V by 5 bases and J by 3 bases, and 11 bases separated the two germline ends. The CDR3 extends over 15 amino acids. The CDR3 loop reads CASSFQGFGANVLTF. The CDR3, as DNA: TGTGCCAGCAGTTTCCAGGGTTTTGGGGCCAACGTCCTGACTTTC.

The chain uses TRBV3-1 (or the pseudogene TRBV3-2) and TRBJ2-3; TRBD1 agrees at 7 bases. The CDR3 contains 19 residues. Germline-derived CDR1 and CDR2 are LGHDT and YNNKEL (reference sequence). Unmatched junction bases numbered 14, after V lost 1 base and J lost 1 base. CDR3 sequence: CASSQARQGRGIGTDTQYF. The CDR3 region has the DNA TGTGCCAGCAGCCAAGCTAGACAGGGTAGAGGGATTGGCACAGATACGCAGTATTTT.